These T cell receptor beta chains were read from a single sample in a study of T cells in Graves' hyperthyroidism and ophthalmopathy. MiXCR was run by TCRdb on the multiplex PCR reads, yielding one entry per CDR3 protein. The data show approximately 590,000 distinct CDR3 sequences, 15% to 17% seen once. Sequences were obtained from blood. All receptors come from a woman aged 25 to 45 with Graves' hyperthyroidism. The CDR3 runs from the conserved cysteine through the conserved F or W. Clone size is given for some rows only: seen once, a few or many times, or a class if the clone is expanded.

v_call: TRBV20-1; clone_size: many; j_call: TRBJ2-7; cdr3_aa: CSARGRTSGSSYEQYF
v_call: TRBV7-2; clone_size: -; j_call: TRBJ2-1; cdr3_aa: CASRRTSGAGSYNGQFF
v_call: TRBV12-3/TRBV12-4; clone_size: many; j_call: TRBJ2-1; cdr3_aa: CASSFFRTSGSEGYNEQFF
v_call: TRBV19; clone_size: -; j_call: TRBJ2-1; cdr3_aa: CASSITRVGINEQFF
v_call: TRBV20-1; clone_size: few; j_call: TRBJ1-6; cdr3_aa: CSARPDGAGSPLHF
v_call: TRBV11-2; clone_size: many; j_call: TRBJ2-5; cdr3_aa: CASSPLAARGETQYF
v_call: TRBV20-1; clone_size: few; j_call: TRBJ2-1; cdr3_aa: CSARVQGPYNEQFF
v_call: TRBV29-1; clone_size: -; j_call: TRBJ2-7; cdr3_aa: CSVVGLGEQYF
v_call: TRBV4-3; clone_size: few; j_call: TRBJ1-1; cdr3_aa: CASSQGRQVYTEAFF
v_call: TRBV3-1; clone_size: -; j_call: TRBJ2-3; cdr3_aa: CASSPRQGFTDTQYF
v_call: TRBV7-3; clone_size: many; j_call: TRBJ2-1; cdr3_aa: CASSPLAGGEQFF
v_call: TRBV29-1; clone_size: many; j_call: TRBJ1-1; cdr3_aa: CSVDPTGKYTEAFF